This TCR beta chain was recovered during a study of blood T cell repertoires in COVID-19 (dated by TCRdb to the early 2020s). As for the study more broadly: The collaborator samples originated in the United States, Italy and Spain and spanned the acute and convalescent phases of COVID-19. Samples came from the ongoing ImmuneRACE study (first 160 participants) plus 1,254 subjects from 6 global collaborators. A freely available public database, intended as a resource for researchers studying the immune response to SARS-CoV-2, is where the repertoires were released. Nearly every sample came with metadata listing a de-identified subject ID, COVID-19 status, age in years and sex. The material from the prospective study consisted of cDNA or gDNA derived from T cells, B-cell-depleted T cells, or PBMCs. Deeply sampled blood TCRbeta repertoires from subjects exposed to, actively infected with, or recovered from COVID-19 were included in the dataset. Where available, HLA class I and class II types were taken from metadata supplied by the sample provider and were not determined by assay-based typing. Summary of the overall study and its limitations: The amount of clinical and demographic metadata varied by source and participant and was provided uncurated.

CDR1 is given as LNHDA and CDR2 as SQIVND, both from the germline V gene (reference sequence). Inclusive of the bounding cysteine and phenylalanine, the CDR3 is 15 residues long. The DNA shown is the 45-base CDR3, in frame from base 1. V lost 5 bases and J lost 0 bases, and the count of bases not matched to a germline gene is 3. The immunoSEQ Assay, a bias-controlled multiplex PCR, was used to amplify TCRbeta CDR3 regions from genomic DNA. Under the source paper's analysis protocol: Within the assay, amplification of reference gene primers was used to estimate how many nucleated cells each sample contained. To quantify the absolute abundance of each unique TCRbeta CDR3 rearrangement, sequence reads were collapsed and filtered. For each sample, productive Simpson clonality was calculated as the square root of Simpson's diversity index across productive rearrangements. TCRdb re-hosts the immuneACCESS table, in-frame sequences only. Its copies lack some clones; in the studies checked, an unresolved V gene accounts for under half of them, and the cause for the rest is not known. Clone size and V and J calls were adopted from that table, with D and trimming inferred from the DNA. Within this sample are some 250,000 clones, with roughly nine tenths of them counted one time only. The ten top clones hold 0.95% to 1.5% of the sample.

Remarks on this clone: The antigen it binds to is not known. The sample holds no much larger clone one base away, and base qualities are not on file.

In the prospective study, participants were roughly 18 to 95 years old, resided in approximately 25 geographic areas of the United States, and were enrolled through a virtual design. To assign participants to cohorts, the prospective study relied on clinical history that participants themselves reported in a screening survey and a study questionnaire. Each participant in the prospective study had whole blood, serum and a nasopharyngeal or oropharyngeal swab collected by mobile phlebotomists. Prospective study participants could optionally give additional blood draws and questionnaires over an approximately 2-month period. Before DNA extraction, prospective study blood samples were shipped either frozen or at room temperature.

This receptor chain uses TRBV19 and TRBJ1-4; 7 central bases correspond to TRBD1. The TCR sequence derives from a human donor in a cohort exposed to, infected with or recovered from COVID-19 (not recorded which). The donor label of this sample is uncertain. What was sequenced was PBMCs or T cells enriched from blood (not recorded which). Here is the DNA: TGTGCCAGTAGTGGCACAGGGGCAACTAATGAAAAACTGTTTTTT. Its product reads: CASSGTGATNEKLFF. With the portions outside the CDR3 filled from the reference TRBV19 and TRBJ1-4 genes, the complete variable region becomes DGGITQSPKYLFRKEGQNVTLSCEQNLNHDAMYWYRQDPGQGLRLIYYSQIVNDFQKGDIAEGYSVSREKKESFPLTVTSAQKNPTAFYLCASSGTGATNEKLFFGSGTQLSVL.